This T cell receptor beta chain was obtained from a study of T cells after yellow fever vaccination. Notes on the study in general: Booster samples showed a return of most primary-vaccination clones (under 98% CD4, 70% to 90% CD8).

Notes on this clonotype: The target antigen is unknown.

Template switching with 5'RACE generated the TCR cDNA and added a universal primer site and UMIs. TCRdb used MiXCR to reprocess the 5' RACE reads, holding one entry per CDR3 protein. The table lists nearly 550,000 distinct CDR3 sequences, under 25% of them singletons, with roughly an eighth in the top ten. With V trimmed by 3 bases and J by 7 bases, 6 bases remained unmatched. This CDR3 contains 14 residues. CDR1 is LGHDT, CDR2 YNNKEL, per germline (reference sequence). The chain has TRBV3-1 and TRBJ1-1; 9 bases agree with TRBD1. The specimen comprised PBMCs, sampled 15 days after the yellow fever booster vaccination. The receptor comes from a man aged 30 to 45 who received the YFV17D yellow fever vaccine. This CDR3 reads CASSQGQGTIEAFF. DNA of the CDR3: TGTGCCAGCAGCCAGGGACAGGGCACTATTGAAGCTTTCTTT.